This T cell receptor (beta chain) was recovered during a study of PD-L1 blockade in urothelial cancer. Study as a whole: Males with bladder-origin urothelial cancer made up about 85% of the roughly 29 patients. Investigators checked blood 3 weeks (second dose) and 6 weeks after treatment start.

Time point denoted: pretreatment peripheral blood. Pretreatment and on-treatment blood mononuclear cell samples were taken, totaling between 1 and 8 time points per patient. This table comes from immunoSEQ multiplex PCR, and its TCRdb copy is limited to in-frame clones, with some not included. The top ten hold approximately 7.1% of the sample, which has about 79,000 clones, around four fifths seen once. With 6 bases removed from V and 8 bases from J, the gap between germline ends came to 11 bases. CDR3 size: 12 residues. The germline V gene has CDR1 MDHEN and CDR2 SYDVKM. V is TRBV28 and J is TRBJ2-1; D might be TRBD2 (5 bases). The origin of this receptor is a man aged 35-49 years with urothelial cancer. Specimen: PBMCs, collected around atezolizumab (anti-PD-L1) treatment. CDR3: CASSGGLYEQFF. DNA of the CDR3: TGTGCCAGCAGCGGCGGGCTCTATGAGCAGTTCTTC.